The TCR beta chain described here comes from a study of Graves' ophthalmopathy and Graves' hyperthyroidism (dated by TCRdb to 2017 to 2018). About the full investigation: Peripheral blood was collected at initial diagnosis, prior to any treatment. Once sampling was done, hyperthyroidism patients were given methimazole at a starting dose of 30 mg daily, while ophthalmopathy patients were given high-dose intravenous methylprednisolone. In total, over 130 blood samples were TCR-sequenced: under 45 ophthalmopathy, about 75 hyperthyroidism and around 17 hyperthyroidism-to-ophthalmopathy patients. To explore V-J signatures that separate ophthalmopathy from hyperthyroidism, a discovery set of about 100 patients was enrolled, consisting of about 45 with ophthalmopathy and approximately 57 with stable hyperthyroidism. TCR beta repertoire signatures were used to distinguish Graves' ophthalmopathy from Graves' hyperthyroidism and to predict progression to ophthalmopathy. In six or seven hyperthyroidism patients, the T-cell repertoires found in thyroid tissue were compared with those found in blood. An independent validation cohort was composed of around 19 hyperthyroidism patients and 17 patients who later progressed from hyperthyroidism to ophthalmopathy. The paper's findings and limits, for the study overall: In validation, the model predicted ophthalmopathy progression with about 71% sensitivity and approximately 78% specificity; some 13 predicted patients were CT-confirmed with GO in a median of around 6.5 months. Sample size was not statistically predetermined, and group allocation was not concealed from the investigators. In cross-validation, the 13-signature model distinguished ophthalmopathy from stable hyperthyroidism with around 90% sensitivity and around 84% specificity, while in the test set the corresponding values were approximately 80% and 75%. Among expanded thyroid clonotypes with frequency above 0.001, most also showed up in blood, which suggests that blood repertoires may reflect the thyroid immune response.

Patients with ophthalmopathy had moderately to severely active disease, with a Clinical Activity Score of 3 or more, a NOSPECS grade of 4 or more, and a disease duration of less than 3 months. Patients with other autoimmune diseases, uncontrolled infections, pregnancy or lactation were excluded from the study. Clinical symptoms, serum thyroxine, TRAb, thyroid ultrasound and orbital computed tomography formed the basis of the diagnosis. Using Ficoll-Paque density gradient centrifugation, PBMCs were isolated from 8.5 to 10 ml of fresh peripheral blood. Total RNA was extracted using Trizol reagent, and RNA quality was checked on an Agilent 2100 Bioanalyzer. For CDR1 and CDR2, the germline V gene (reference sequence) lists SGHNT and YYREEE. Reading from cysteine to phenylalanine, the CDR3 counts 13 amino acids. The read is trimmed to its CDR3 DNA, 39 bases read in frame from base 1. Trimming at the junction amounts to 4 bases on V and 10 bases on J, and the germline ends lie 17 bases apart.

This clonotype has at least ten counts. There is no known antigen for this receptor. No clone much larger than this one lies a single base away; base qualities are absent. TCR beta CDR3 regions were amplified from RNA transcripts for repertoire sequencing. The first round was an RT-PCR using HTBI primers with the Qiagen OneStep RT-PCR kit, and this first round was followed by a second-round multiplex PCR, then size selection and purification. Libraries were sequenced paired-end with 100 bp reads on an Illumina HiSeq2000. The published analysis was carried out like this. SOAPnuke was used for read processing, and reads with adapters, uncalled bases, a mean Phred below 15, or no exact constant-primer or identifier match were discarded. COPE v1.2.5 was used to merge high-quality paired reads. Unique nucleotide sequences were defined as clonotypes and aligned to IMGT TRB V, D and J references using MiTCR v1.1. Only V-J combinations with frequency above 0.0001 were analysed, covering over 99% of repertoires. For each V-J combination, a TCR clonal expansion and chaos score was defined as the ratio of F50 clonal expansion to chaos observed in the TCRdist matrix. Features were reduced by Welch's t-statistics and random forest to approximately 13 V-J combinations, which fed a naive Bayes classifier. Thyroid-blood repertoire similarity was quantified with the Morisita-Horn index. TCRdb trimmed the raw reads at Q25, called clones with MiXCR and kept productive beta chains. A single entry per CDR3 protein holds the most common genes and DNA from its merged rows. TCRdb's processing, not the authors', yielded these V and J calls. This sample has about 340,000 distinct CDR3 sequences in its table, and under 20% of those were observed once. Of the sample, 10% to 15% is held by the ten largest clones.

The sequence joins TRBV5-4 to TRBJ1-1, and the D gene may be TRBD1, 5 bases matching. The TCR comes from an adult man with Graves' ophthalmopathy. Sequencing was performed on peripheral blood. Here is the DNA: TGTGCCAGCAGCCCAAAGACAGAAGGGGCAGCTTTCTTT. This sequence encodes CASSPKTEGAAFF.